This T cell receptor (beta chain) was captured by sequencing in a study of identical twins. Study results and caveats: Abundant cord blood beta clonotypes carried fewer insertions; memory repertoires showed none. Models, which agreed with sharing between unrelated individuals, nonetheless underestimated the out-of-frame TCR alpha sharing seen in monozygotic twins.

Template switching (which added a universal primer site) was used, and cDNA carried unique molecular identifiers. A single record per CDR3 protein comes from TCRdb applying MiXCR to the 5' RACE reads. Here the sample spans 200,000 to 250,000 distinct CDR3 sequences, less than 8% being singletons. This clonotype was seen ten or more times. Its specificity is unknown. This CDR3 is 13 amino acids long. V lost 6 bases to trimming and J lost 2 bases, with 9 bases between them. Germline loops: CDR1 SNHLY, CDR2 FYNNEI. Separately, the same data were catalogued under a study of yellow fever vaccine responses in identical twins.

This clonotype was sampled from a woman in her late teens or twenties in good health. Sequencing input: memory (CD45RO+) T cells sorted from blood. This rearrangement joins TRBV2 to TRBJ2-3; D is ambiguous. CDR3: CASRVSPTDTQYF. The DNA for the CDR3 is TGTGCCAGCAGGGTCAGCCCCACAGATACGCAGTATTTT.